What follows are 2 T cell receptor beta chains derived from one specimen sequenced in a study of blood T cell repertoires in COVID-19. Some clones are missing from TCRdb's copy, which holds only in-frame ones; the method was immunoSEQ multiplex PCR. The table lists approximately 120,000 clones, around 80% of them singletons. The sample consisted of peripheral blood. The receptors were sampled from a woman of 80 years or more with active or convalescent COVID-19.

This rearrangement joins TRBV12-2 to TRBJ2-5; TRBD2 is the table's D call, not checked against the DNA. TRBV12-2 constitutes a pseudogene. The CDR3 consists of 18 residues. The CDR3 DNA is TGTGCAAGTCGCCTCCCTGGAGGTAGCGGGAGAATCCAGGAGACCCAGTACTTC. Protein sequence: CASRLPGGSGRIQETQYF.

The chain is built from TRBV6-1 and TRBJ2-2; D is uncertain. The CDR3 runs 16 residues. Trimming took off 4 bases at V and 4 bases at J, with 16 bases between the two ends. The germline V gene has CDR1 MNHNS and CDR2 SASEGT. The chain's CDR3 is CASSAKANPGTGELFF. The CDR3 nucleotides read TGTGCCAGCAGTGCTAAAGCCAATCCGGGCACCGGGGAGCTGTTTTTT.